These T cell receptor beta chains were read from a single sample in a study of blood T cell repertoires in COVID-19. Profiling relied on immunoSEQ multiplex PCR, and the TCRdb table lists in-frame clones only, not all of them. The table lists around 200,000 clones, approximately 87% of them singletons, with under 25% in the top ten. The specimen was peripheral blood. The receptor set was obtained from a man between 65 and 79 years old with active or convalescent COVID-19. CDR3s include the opening cysteine and the closing phenylalanine or tryptophan. A D gene is named only where the DNA matches it firmly. Not every row has a clone size; where given, it reads once, few, many or a size class.

V gene	clone size	J gene	CDR3 length	D gene	CDR3 protein	CDR3 DNA
TRBV18	NA	TRBJ1-4	13	NA	CASPRQANEKLFF	TGTGCCAGCCCCAGACAGGCTAATGAAAAACTGTTTTTT
TRBV18	NA	TRBJ2-7	13	TRBD2	CASSQRLAHEQYF	TGTGCCAGCTCACAACGACTAGCGCACGAGCAGTACTTC
TRBV19	NA	TRBJ2-2	16	TRBD2	CASSWGLASNTGELFF	TGTGCCAGTAGTTGGGGACTAGCGAGCAACACCGGGGAGCTGTTTTTT
TRBV19	NA	TRBJ1-2	16	TRBD1	CATLVSTGTDIYGYTF	TGTGCCACCCTAGTAAGCACCGGGACAGATATCTATGGCTACACCTTC
TRBV29-1	once	TRBJ2-5	13	NA	CSVLRTVQETQYF	TGCAGCGTACTTAGGACAGTTCAAGAGACCCAGTACTTC
TRBV19	NA	TRBJ2-3	17	TRBD2	CASSIAPAGGSTDTQYF	TGTGCCAGTAGTATAGCACCAGCGGGAGGTAGCACAGATACGCAGTATTTT
TRBV6-6	NA	TRBJ2-7	13	NA	CASSYTEYYEQYF	TGTGCCAGCAGTTACACGGAGTACTACGAGCAGTACTTC
TRBV6-1	once	TRBJ1-1	12	NA	CASSEQDRSAFF	TGTGCCAGCAGTGAGCAAGACAGAAGCGCTTTCTTT
TRBV19	NA	TRBJ2-2	14	TRBD1	CASQMTGGSGELFF	TGTGCCAGTCAAATGACAGGGGGCAGCGGGGAGCTGTTTTTT
TRBV5-1	NA	TRBJ2-3	16	TRBD1	CASSLGTGGPADTQYF	TGCGCCAGCAGCTTGGGTACAGGGGGCCCTGCAGATACGCAGTATTTT
TRBV3-1/TRBV3-2	NA	TRBJ1-4	17	TRBD1	CASSHRTGGARRKKLFF	TGTGCCAGCAGCCACCGGACAGGAGGGGCTCGACGTAAAAAACTGTTTTTT
TRBV27	once	TRBJ1-2	13	NA	CASSFEGFTGYTF	TGTGCCAGCAGTTTTGAGGGTTTCACAGGCTACACCTTC
TRBV6-5	NA	TRBJ1-5	14	TRBD1	CASTQRGLNQPQHF	TGTGCCAGCACGCAGAGGGGGCTAAATCAGCCCCAGCATTTT
TRBV5-8	NA	TRBJ2-7	14	TRBD2	CASLGLAGIYEQYF	TGTGCCAGCCTAGGACTAGCGGGGATCTACGAGCAGTACTTC
TRBV18	few	TRBJ1-6	15	TRBD1	CASSPQGARNSPLHF	TGTGCCAGCTCACCACAGGGGGCGCGTAATTCACCCCTCCACTTT
TRBV18	NA	TRBJ2-5	14	NA	CASSPGRAGETQYF	TGTGCCAGCTCACCCGGCAGGGCGGGGGAGACCCAGTACTTC
TRBV5-6	NA	TRBJ2-7	14	TRBD1	CASSLQGSLYEQYF	TGTGCCAGCAGCTTACAGGGGAGTCTCTACGAGCAGTACTTC
TRBV5-1	NA	TRBJ2-1	16	TRBD1	CASSLNPQGARNEQFF	TGCGCCAGCAGCTTGAATCCCCAGGGGGCACGCAATGAGCAGTTCTTC
TRBV4-1	NA	TRBJ1-5	14	TRBD1	CASSKRTGNQPQHF	TGCGCCAGCTCCAAGAGGACAGGAAACCAGCCCCAGCATTTT
TRBV15	once	TRBJ1-4	18	TRBD1	CATSRDRQGGATNEKLFF	TGTGCCACCAGCAGAGATCGACAGGGGGGAGCAACTAATGAAAAACTGTTTTTT
TRBV7-9	few	TRBJ1-2	14	NA	CASSLMGRSYGYTF	TGTGCCAGCAGCTTAATGGGCAGAAGCTATGGCTACACCTTC
TRBV6-6	NA	TRBJ2-5	16	TRBD1	CASSFRRQGWEETQYF	TGTGCCAGCAGCTTCCGACGACAGGGATGGGAAGAGACCCAGTACTTC
TRBV6-2/TRBV6-3	NA	TRBJ2-7	14	TRBD2	CASSSGLATYEQYF	TGTGCCAGCAGTTCCGGACTAGCTACCTACGAGCAGTACTTC
TRBV15	NA	TRBJ1-1	15	TRBD1	CATSRGQRANTEAFF	TGTGCCACCAGCAGGGGACAGAGAGCGAACACTGAAGCTTTCTTT
TRBV3-1/TRBV3-2	NA	TRBJ1-2	12	NA	CASSHSGAGYTF	TGTGCCAGCAGCCATTCAGGGGCTGGCTACACCTTC
TRBV24-1	NA	TRBJ2-3	16	TRBD1	CATSEGTGRFTDTQYF	TGTGCCACCAGTGAGGGGACAGGGAGATTCACAGATACGCAGTATTTT